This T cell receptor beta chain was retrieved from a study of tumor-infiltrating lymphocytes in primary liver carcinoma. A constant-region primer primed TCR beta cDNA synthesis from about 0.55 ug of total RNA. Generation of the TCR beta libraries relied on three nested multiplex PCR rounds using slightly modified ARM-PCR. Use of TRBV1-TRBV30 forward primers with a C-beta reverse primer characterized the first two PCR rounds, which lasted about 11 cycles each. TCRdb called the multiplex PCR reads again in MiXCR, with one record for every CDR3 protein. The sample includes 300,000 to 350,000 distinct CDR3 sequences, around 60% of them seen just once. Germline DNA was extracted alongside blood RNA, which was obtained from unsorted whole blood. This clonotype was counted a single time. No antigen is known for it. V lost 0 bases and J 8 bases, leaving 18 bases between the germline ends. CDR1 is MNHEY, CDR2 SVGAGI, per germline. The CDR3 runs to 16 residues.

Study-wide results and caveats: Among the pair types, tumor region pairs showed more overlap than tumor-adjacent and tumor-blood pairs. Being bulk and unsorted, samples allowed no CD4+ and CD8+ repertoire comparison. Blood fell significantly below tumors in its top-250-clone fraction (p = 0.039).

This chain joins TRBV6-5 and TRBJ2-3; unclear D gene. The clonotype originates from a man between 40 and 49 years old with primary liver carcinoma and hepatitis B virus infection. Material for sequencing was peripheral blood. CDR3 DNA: TGTGCCAGCAGTTACTCAAGGGTGTCACCTTCAGGTACGCAGTATTTT. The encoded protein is CASSYSRVSPSGTQYF.